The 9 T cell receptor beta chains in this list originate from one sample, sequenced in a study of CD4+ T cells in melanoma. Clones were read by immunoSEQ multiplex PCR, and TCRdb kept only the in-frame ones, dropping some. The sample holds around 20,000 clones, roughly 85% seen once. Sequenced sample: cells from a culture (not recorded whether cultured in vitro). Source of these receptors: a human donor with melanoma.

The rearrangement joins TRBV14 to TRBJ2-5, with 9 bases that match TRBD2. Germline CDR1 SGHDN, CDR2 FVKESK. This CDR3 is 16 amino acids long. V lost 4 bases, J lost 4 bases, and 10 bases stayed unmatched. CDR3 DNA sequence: TGTGCCAGCAGCCTCGCCGGACTAGCGTCTATAGAGACCCAGTACTTC. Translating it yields CASSLAGLASIETQYF. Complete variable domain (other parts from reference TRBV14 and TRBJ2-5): EAGVTQFPSHSVIEKGQTVTLRCDPISGHDNLYWYRRVMGKEIKFLLHFVKESKQDESGMPNNRFLAERTGGTYSTLKVQPAELEDSGVYFCASSLAGLASIETQYFGPGTRLLVL.

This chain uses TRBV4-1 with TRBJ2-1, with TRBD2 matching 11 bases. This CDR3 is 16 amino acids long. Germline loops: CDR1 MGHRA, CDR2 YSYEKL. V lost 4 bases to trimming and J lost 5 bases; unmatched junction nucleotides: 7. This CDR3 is CASSLASGGSHNEQFF. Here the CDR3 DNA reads TGCGCCAGCAGCCTTGCTAGCGGGGGGTCCCACAATGAGCAGTTCTTC.

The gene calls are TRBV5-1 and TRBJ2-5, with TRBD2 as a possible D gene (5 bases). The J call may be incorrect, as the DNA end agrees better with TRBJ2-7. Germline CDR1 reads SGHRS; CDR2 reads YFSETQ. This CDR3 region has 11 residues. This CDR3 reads CASSREGEQYF. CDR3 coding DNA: TGCGCCAGCAGCCGGGAAGGCGAGCAGTACTTC.

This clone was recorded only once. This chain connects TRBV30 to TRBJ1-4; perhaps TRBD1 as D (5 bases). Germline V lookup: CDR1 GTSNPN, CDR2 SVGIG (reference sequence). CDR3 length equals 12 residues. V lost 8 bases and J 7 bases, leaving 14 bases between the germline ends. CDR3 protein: CATTVYGEKLFF. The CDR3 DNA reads TGTGCCACGACAGTGTACGGTGAAAAACTGTTTTTT.

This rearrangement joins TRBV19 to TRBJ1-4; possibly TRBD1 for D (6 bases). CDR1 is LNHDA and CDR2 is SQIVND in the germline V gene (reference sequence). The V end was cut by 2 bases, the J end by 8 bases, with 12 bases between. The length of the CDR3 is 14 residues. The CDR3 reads CASSIPAGQEKLFF. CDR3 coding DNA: TGTGCCAGTAGTATACCCGCGGGACAAGAAAAACTGTTTTTT.

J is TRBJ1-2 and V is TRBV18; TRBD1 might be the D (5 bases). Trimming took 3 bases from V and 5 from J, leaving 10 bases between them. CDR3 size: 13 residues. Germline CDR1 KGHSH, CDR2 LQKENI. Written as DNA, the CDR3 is TGTGCCAGCTCACCTGGGACTCCTTATGGCTACACCTTC. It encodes CASSPGTPYGYTF.

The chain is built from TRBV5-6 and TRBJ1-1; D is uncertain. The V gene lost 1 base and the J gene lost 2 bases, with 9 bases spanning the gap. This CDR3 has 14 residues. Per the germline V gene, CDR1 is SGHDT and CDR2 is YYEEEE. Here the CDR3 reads CASSLNALNTEAFF. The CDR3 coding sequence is TGTGCCAGCAGCTTGAACGCGCTAAACACTGAAGCTTTCTTT. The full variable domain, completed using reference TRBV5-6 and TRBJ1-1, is DAGVTQSPTHLIKTRGQQVTLRCSPKSGHDTVSWYQQALGQGPQFIFQYYEEEERQRGNFPDRFSGHQFPNYSSELNVNALLLGDSALYLCASSLNALNTEAFFGQGTRLTVV.

The CDR3 DNA sequence: TGTGCCAGCAGCCAAGTAGGGACAGGGGGCTACGAGCAGTACTTC. The encoded protein is CASSQVGTGGYEQYF. The rearrangement links TRBV4-2 to TRBJ2-7, with TRBD1 matching 11 bases. Germline lookup yields CDR1 LGHNA and CDR2 YNFKEQ. V trimming: 1 base; J trimming: 3 bases; junction bases outside the gene matches: 2. The CDR3 contains 15 residues.

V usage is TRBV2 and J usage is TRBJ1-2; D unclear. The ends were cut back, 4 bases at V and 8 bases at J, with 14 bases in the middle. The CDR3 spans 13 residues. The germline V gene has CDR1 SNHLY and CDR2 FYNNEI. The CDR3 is CASSVGRIPGYTF. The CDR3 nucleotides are TGTGCCAGCAGTGTTGGGCGAATACCCGGCTACACCTTC.